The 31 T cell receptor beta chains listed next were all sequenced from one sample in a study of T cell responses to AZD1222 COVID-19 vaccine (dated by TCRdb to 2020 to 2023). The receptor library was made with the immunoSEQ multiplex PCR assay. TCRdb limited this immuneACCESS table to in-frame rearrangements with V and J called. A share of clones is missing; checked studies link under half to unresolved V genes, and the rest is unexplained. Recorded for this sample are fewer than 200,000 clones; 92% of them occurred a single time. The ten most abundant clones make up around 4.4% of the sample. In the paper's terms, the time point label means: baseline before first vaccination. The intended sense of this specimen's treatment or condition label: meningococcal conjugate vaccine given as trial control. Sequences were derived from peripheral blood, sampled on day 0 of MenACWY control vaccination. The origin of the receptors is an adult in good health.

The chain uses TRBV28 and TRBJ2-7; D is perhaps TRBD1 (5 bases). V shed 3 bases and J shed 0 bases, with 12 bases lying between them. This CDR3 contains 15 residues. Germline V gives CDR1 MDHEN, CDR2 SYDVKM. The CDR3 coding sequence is TGTGCCAGCAGTTTGGTACAGGAGAGCTCCTACGAGCAGTACTTC. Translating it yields CASSLVQESSYEQYF.

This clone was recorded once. This CDR3 is CASSPGLATDTQYF. The CDR3 nucleotides are TGCGCCAGCAGTCCAGGACTAGCAACAGATACGCAGTATTTT. The J gene is TRBJ2-3, the V gene TRBV10-1, with 8 bases fitting TRBD2. CDR1 is WNHNN, CDR2 SYGVQD, per germline (reference sequence). Trimming removed 5 bases from V and 3 bases from J; junction bases left unmatched: 4. There are 14 residues in the CDR3.

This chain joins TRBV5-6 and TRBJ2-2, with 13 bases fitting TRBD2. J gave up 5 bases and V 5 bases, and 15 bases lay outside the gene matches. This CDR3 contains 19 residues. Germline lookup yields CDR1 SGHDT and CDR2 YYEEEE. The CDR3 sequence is CASRYGLAGDVVGTGELFF. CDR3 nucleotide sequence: TGTGCCAGCAGATACGGACTAGCGGGAGACGTCGTAGGGACCGGGGAGCTGTTTTTT. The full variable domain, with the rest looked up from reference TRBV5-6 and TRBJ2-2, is DAGVTQSPTHLIKTRGQQVTLRCSPKSGHDTVSWYQQALGQGPQFIFQYYEEEERQRGNFPDRFSGHQFPNYSSELNVNALLLGDSALYLCASRYGLAGDVVGTGELFFGEGSRLTVL.

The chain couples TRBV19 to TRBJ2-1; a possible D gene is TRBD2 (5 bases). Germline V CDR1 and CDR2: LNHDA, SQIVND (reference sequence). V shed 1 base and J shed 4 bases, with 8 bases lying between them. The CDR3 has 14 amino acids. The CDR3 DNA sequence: TGTGCCAGTAGTATAGCAGGACTGTACAATGAGCAGTTCTTC. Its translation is CASSIAGLYNEQFF.

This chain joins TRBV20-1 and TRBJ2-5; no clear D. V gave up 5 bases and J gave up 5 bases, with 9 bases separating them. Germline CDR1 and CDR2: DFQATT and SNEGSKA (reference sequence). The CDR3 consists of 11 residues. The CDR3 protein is CSAVLRETQYF. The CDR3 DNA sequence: TGCAGTGCTGTGCTGAGGGAGACCCAGTACTTC.

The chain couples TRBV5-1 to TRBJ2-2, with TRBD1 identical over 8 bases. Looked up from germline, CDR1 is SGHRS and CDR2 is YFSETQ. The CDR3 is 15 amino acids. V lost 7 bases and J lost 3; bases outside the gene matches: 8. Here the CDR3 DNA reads TGCGCCAGCCGACCCCAGACAGGGGACACCGGGGAGCTGTTTTTT. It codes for CASRPQTGDTGELFF. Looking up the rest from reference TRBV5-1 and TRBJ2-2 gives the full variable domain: KAGVTQTPRYLIKTRGQQVTLSCSPISGHRSVSWYQQTPGQGLQFLFEYFSETQRNKGNFPGRFSGRQFSNSRSEMNVSTLELGDSALYLCASRPQTGDTGELFFGEGSRLTVL.

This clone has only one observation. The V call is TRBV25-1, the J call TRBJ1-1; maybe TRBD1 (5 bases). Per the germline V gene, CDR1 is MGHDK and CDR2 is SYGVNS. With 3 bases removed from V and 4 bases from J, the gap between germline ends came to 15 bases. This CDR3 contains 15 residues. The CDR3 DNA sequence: TGTGCCAGCAGTGACTTTAAGGGGAGACGCACTGAAGCTTTCTTT. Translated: CASSDFKGRRTEAFF.

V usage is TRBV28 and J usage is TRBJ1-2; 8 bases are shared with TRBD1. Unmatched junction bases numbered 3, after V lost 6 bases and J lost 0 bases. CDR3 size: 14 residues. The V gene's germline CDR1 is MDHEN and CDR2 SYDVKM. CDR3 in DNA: TGTGCCAGCAGGCCAGGGGGCGCTAACTATGGCTACACCTTC. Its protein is CASRPGGANYGYTF.

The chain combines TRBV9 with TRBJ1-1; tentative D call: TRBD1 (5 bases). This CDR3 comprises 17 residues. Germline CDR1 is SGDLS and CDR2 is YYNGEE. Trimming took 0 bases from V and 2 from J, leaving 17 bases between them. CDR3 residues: CASSVEQARAPNTEAFF. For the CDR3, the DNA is TGTGCCAGCAGCGTAGAACAGGCGCGAGCACCTAACACTGAAGCTTTCTTT.

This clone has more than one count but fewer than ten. The CDR3, as DNA: TGTGCCAGCAGTCGGACAGGGCTAGCGGGCTACAATGAGCAGTTCTTC. This codes for CASSRTGLAGYNEQFF. This chain uses TRBV19 with TRBJ2-1; D possibly matches TRBD1 or TRBD2 (8 bases each). Germline CDR1 LNHDA, CDR2 SQIVND (reference sequence). The ends were cut back, 9 bases at V and 3 bases at J, with 21 bases in the middle. There are 16 residues in the CDR3.

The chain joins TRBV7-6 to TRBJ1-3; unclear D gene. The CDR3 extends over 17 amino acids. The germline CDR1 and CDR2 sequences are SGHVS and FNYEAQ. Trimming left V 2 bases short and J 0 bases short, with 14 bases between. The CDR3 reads CASSLNSPQISGNTIYF. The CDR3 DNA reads TGTGCCAGCAGCTTAAATAGTCCGCAAATCTCTGGAAACACCATATATTTT.

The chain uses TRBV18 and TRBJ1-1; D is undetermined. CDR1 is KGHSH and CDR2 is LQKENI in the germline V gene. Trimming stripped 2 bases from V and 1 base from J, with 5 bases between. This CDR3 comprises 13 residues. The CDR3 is CASSPRQNTEAFF. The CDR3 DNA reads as TGTGCCAGCTCACCAAGGCAGAACACTGAAGCTTTCTTT. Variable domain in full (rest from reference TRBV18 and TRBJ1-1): NAGVMQNPRHLVRRRGQEARLRCSPMKGHSHVYWYRQLPEEGLKFMVYLQKENIIDESGMPKERFSAEFPKEGPSILRIQQVVRGDSAAYFCASSPRQNTEAFFGQGTRLTVV.

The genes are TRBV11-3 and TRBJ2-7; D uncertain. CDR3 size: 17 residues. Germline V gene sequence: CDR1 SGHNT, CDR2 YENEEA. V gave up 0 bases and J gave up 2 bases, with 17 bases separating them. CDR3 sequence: CASSLDPSPPHTYEQYF. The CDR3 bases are TGTGCCAGCAGCTTAGACCCCTCCCCCCCGCATACCTACGAGCAGTACTTC.

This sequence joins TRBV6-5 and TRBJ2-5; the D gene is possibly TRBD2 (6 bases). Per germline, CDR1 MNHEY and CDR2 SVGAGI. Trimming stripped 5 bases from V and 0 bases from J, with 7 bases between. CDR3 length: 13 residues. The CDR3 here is CASSPGDQETQYF. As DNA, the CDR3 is TGTGCCAGCAGTCCGGGGGACCAAGAGACCCAGTACTTC.

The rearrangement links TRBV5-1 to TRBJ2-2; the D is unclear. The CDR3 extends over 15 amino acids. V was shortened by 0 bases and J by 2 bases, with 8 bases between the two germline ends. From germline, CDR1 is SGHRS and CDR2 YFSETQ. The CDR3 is CASSLGAGNTGELFF. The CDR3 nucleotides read TGCGCCAGCAGCTTGGGCGCAGGCAACACCGGGGAGCTGTTTTTT.

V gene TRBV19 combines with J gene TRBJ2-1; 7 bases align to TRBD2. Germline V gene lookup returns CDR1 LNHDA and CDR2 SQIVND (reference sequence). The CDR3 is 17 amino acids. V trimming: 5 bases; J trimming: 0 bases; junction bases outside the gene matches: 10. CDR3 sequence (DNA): TGTGCCAGTAGTGGGGCGGGAGTTCTGAGCTCCTACAATGAGCAGTTCTTC. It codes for CASSGAGVLSSYNEQFF.

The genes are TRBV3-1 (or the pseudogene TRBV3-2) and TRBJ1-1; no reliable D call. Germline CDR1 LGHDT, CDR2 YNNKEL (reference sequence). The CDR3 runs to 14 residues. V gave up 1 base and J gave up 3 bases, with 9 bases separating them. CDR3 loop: CASSQVGTDTEAFF. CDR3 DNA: TGTGCCAGCAGCCAAGTAGGCACCGACACTGAAGCTTTCTTT.

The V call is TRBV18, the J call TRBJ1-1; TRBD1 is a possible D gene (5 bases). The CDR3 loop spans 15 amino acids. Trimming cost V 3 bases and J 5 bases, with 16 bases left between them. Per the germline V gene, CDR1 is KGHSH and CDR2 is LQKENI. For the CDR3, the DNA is TGTGCCAGCTCACCGTTCGGGACGGGGGGGACTGAAGCTTTCTTT. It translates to CASSPFGTGGTEAFF.

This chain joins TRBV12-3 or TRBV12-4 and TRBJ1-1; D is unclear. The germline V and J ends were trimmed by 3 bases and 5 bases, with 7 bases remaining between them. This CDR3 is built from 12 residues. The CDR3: CASSFRSTEAFF. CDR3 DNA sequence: TGTGCCAGCAGTTTTAGGAGTACTGAAGCTTTCTTT.

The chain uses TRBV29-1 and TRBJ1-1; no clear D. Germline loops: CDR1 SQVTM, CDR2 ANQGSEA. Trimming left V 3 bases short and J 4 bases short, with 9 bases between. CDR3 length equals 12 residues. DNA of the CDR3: TGCAGCGTTGAGGCCGGGCCCACTGAAGCTTTCTTT. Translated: CSVEAGPTEAFF.

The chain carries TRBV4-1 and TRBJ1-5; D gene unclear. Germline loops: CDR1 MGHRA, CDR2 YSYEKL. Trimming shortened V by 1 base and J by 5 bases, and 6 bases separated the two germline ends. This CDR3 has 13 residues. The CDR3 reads CASSQVADQPQHF. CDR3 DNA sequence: TGCGCCAGCAGCCAAGTGGCGGATCAGCCCCAGCATTTT.

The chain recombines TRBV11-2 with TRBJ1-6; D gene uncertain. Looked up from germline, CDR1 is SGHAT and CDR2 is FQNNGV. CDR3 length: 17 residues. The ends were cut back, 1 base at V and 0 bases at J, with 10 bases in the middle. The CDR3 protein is CASSLGGPFSYNSPLHF. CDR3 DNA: TGTGCCAGCAGCTTAGGAGGACCGTTCTCCTATAATTCACCCCTCCACTTT. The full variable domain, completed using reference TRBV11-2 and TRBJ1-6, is EAGVAQSPRYKIIEKRQSVAFWCNPISGHATLYWYQQILGQGPKLLIQFQNNGVVDDSQLPKDRFSAERLKGVDSTLKIQPAKLEDSAVYLCASSLGGPFSYNSPLHFGNGTRLTVT.

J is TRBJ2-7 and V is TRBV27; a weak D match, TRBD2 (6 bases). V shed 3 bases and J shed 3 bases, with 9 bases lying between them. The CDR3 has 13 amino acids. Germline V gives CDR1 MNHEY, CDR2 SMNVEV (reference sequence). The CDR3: CASSLASDYEQYF. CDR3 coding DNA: TGTGCCAGCAGTTTGGCTAGCGACTACGAGCAGTACTTC.

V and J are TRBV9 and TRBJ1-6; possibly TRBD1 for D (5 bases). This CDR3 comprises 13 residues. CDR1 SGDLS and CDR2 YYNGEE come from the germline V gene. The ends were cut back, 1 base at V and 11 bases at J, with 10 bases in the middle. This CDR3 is CASSVKDITPLHF. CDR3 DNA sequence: TGTGCCAGCAGCGTAAAGGACATTACACCCCTCCACTTT.

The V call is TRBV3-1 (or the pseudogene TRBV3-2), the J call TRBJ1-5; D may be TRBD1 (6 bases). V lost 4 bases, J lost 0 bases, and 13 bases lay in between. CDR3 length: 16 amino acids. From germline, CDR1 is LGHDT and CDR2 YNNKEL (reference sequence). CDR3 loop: CASSRQVAPSNQPQHF. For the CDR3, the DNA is TGTGCCAGCAGCCGACAGGTTGCCCCTAGCAATCAGCCCCAGCATTTT.

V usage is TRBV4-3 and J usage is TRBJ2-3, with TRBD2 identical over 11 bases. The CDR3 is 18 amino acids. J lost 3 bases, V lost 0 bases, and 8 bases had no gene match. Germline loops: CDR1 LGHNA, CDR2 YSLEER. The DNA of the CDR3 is TGCGCCAGCAGCCAAGAAGAAACTAGCGGGAGTGGGACAGATACGCAGTATTTT. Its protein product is CASSQEETSGSGTDTQYF.

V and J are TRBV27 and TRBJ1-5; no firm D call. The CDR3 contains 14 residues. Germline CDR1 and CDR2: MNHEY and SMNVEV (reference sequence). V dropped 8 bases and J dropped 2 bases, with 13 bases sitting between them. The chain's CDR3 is CASPPRAGNQPQHF. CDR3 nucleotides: TGTGCCAGCCCCCCCCGGGCCGGCAATCAGCCCCAGCATTTT.

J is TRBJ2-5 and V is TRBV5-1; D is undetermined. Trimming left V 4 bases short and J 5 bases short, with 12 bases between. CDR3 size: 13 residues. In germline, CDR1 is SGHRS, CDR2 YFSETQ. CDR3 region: CASSGAPQETQYF. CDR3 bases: TGCGCCAGCAGCGGAGCCCCCCAGGAGACCCAGTACTTC.

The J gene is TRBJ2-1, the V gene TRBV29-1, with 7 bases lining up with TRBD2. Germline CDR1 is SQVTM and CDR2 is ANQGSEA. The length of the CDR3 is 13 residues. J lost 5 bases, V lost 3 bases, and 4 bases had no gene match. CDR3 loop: CSVDRGRDNEQFF. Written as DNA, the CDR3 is TGCAGCGTTGATCGGGGGAGGGACAATGAGCAGTTCTTC.

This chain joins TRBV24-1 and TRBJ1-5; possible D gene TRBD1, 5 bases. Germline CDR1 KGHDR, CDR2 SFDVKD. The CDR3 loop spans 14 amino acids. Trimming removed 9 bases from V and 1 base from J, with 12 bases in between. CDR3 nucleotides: TGTGCCACCTTAGGGACGGGGAGCAATCAGCCCCAGCATTTT. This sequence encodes CATLGTGSNQPQHF.

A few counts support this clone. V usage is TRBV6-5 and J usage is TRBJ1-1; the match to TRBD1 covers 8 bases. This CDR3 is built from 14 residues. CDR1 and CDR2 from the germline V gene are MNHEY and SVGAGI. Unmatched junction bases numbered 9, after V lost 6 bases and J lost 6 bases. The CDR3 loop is CASRTRGREAEAFF. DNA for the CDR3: TGTGCCAGCAGAACCAGGGGGCGCGAGGCTGAAGCTTTCTTT.